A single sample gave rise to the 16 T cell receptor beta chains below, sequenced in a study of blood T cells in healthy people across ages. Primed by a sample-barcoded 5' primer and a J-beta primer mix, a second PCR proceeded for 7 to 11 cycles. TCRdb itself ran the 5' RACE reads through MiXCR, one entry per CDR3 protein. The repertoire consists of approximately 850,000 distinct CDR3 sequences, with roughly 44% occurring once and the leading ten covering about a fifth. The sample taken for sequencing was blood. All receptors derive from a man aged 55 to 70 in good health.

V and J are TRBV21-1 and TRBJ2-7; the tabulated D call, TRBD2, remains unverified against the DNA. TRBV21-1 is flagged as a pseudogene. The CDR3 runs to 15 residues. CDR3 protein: CASSKRGLGGDVQYF. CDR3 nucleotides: TGTGCCAGCAGCAAAAGGGGCCTGGGCGGGGACGTGCAGTACTTC.

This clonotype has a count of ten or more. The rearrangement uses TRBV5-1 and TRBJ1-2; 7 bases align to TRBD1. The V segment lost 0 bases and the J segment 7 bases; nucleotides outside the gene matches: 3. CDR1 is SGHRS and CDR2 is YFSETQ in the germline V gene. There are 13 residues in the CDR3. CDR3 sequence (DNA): TGCGCCAGCAGCTTGGTGCCAGGGGGTGGCTACACCTTC. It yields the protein CASSLVPGGGYTF.

The CDR3 bases are TGTGCCAGCAGCCTCCGCCTTGGGGGGGCCACCGAAGCTTTCTTT. Its translation is CASSLRLGGATEAFF. V usage is TRBV7-2 and J usage is TRBJ1-1, with D perhaps TRBD1 (6 bases). The CDR3 is 15 amino acids. The V gene lost 5 bases and the J gene lost 8 bases, with 21 bases spanning the gap. Germline V gene lookup returns CDR1 SGHTA and CDR2 FQGNSA.

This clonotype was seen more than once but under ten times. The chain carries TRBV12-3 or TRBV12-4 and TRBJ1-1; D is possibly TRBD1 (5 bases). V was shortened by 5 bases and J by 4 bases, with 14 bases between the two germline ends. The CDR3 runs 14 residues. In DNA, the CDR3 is TGTGCCAGCAGTGCCTGGGGGGGGAGCACTGAAGCTTTCTTT. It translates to CASSAWGGSTEAFF.

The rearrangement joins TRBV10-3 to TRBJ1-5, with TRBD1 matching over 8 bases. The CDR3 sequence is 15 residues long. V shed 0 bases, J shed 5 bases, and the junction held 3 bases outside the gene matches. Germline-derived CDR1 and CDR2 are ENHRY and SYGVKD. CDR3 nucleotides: TGTGCCATCAGTGAGTCGGGACAGGCAGATCAGCCCCAGCATTTT. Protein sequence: CAISESGQADQPQHF.

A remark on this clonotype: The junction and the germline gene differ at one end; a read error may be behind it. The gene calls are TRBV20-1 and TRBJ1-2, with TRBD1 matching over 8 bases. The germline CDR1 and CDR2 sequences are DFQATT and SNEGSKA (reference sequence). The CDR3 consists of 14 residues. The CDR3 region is CSAVVDRAGYDYTF. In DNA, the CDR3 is TGCAGTGCTGTTGTGGACAGGGCCGGCTATGACTACACCTTC.

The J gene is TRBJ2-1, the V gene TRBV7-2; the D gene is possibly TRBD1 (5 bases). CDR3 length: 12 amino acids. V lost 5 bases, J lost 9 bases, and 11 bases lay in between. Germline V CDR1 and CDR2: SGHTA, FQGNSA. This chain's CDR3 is CASSGQGFEQFF. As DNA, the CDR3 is TGTGCCAGCAGCGGGCAGGGTTTTGAGCAGTTCTTC.

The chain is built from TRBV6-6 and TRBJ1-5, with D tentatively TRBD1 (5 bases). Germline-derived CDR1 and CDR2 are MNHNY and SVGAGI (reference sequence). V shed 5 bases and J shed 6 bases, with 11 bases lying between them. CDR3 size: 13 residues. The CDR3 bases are TGTGCCAGCAGTGTTGGGGGGGTTCAGCCCCAGCATTTT. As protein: CASSVGGVQPQHF.

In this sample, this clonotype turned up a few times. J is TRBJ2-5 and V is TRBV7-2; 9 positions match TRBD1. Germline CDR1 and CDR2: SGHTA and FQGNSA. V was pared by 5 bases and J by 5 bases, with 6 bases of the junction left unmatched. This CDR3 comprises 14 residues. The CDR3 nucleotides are TGTGCCAGCAGCACGACAGGGGGTGTTGAGACCCAGTACTTC. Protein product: CASSTTGGVETQYF.

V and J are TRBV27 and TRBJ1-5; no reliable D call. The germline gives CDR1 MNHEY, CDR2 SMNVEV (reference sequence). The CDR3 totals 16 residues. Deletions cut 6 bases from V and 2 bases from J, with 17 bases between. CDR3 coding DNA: TGTGCCAGCAGCTTAAGGGCACCTTGGGGCAATCAGCCCCAGCATTTT. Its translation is CASSLRAPWGNQPQHF.

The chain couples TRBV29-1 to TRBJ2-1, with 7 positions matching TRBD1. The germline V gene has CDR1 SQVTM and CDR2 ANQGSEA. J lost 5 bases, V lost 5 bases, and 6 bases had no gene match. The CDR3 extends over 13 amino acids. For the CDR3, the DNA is TGCAGCGTTACCGGGGACAGAAACAATGAGCAGTTCTTC. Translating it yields CSVTGDRNNEQFF.

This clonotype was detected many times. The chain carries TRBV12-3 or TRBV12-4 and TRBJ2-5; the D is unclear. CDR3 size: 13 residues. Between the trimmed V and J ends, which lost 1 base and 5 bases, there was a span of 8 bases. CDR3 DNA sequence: TGTGCCAGCAGTTTAGGGGTTAAGGAGACCCAGTACTTC. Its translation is CASSLGVKETQYF.

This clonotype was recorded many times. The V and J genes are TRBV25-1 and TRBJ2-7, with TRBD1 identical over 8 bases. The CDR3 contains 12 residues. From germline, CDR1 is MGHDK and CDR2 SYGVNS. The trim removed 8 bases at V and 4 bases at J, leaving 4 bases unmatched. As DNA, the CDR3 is TGTGCCAGCGAAGACAGGGGATACGAGCAGTACTTC. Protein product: CASEDRGYEQYF.

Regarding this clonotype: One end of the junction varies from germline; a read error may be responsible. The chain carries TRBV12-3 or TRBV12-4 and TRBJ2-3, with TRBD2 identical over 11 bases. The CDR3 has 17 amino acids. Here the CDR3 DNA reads TGTGCCAGCAGGCAAGGGACTAGCGGAACTAGCACAGATGCGCAGTATTTT. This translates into CASRQGTSGTSTDAQYF.

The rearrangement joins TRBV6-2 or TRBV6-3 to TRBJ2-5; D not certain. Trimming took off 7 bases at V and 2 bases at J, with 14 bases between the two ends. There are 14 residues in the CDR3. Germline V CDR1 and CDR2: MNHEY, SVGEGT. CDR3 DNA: TGTGCCAGCACCCGTCCACAGAAACAAGAGACCCAGTACTTC. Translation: CASTRPQKQETQYF.

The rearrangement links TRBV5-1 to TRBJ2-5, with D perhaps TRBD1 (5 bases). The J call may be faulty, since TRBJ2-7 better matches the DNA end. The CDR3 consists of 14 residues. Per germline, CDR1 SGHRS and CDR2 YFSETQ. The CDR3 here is CASSPDAGRYEQYF. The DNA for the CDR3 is TGCGCCAGCAGCCCGGACGCAGGGCGATACGAGCAGTACTTC.